This T cell receptor beta chain comes out of a study of control samples from healthy donors and cancer patients. Germline CDR1 is SQVTM and CDR2 is ANQGSEA. The CDR3 length is 17 residues. V lost 4 bases and J 0 bases, leaving 22 bases between the germline ends. Here immunoSEQ multiplex PCR was the method, and the copy in TCRdb shows in-frame clones only, minus some. The sample yields roughly 140,000 clones, around nine tenths seen once. The V and J genes are TRBV29-1 and TRBJ2-7; no definite D call. What was sequenced was blood. The receptor was derived from a man younger than 40 in good health. CDR3 amino acids: CSVGSKRPKMSSYEQYF. Written as DNA, the CDR3 is TGCAGCGTTGGATCTAAACGACCCAAAATGAGCTCCTACGAGCAGTACTTC.